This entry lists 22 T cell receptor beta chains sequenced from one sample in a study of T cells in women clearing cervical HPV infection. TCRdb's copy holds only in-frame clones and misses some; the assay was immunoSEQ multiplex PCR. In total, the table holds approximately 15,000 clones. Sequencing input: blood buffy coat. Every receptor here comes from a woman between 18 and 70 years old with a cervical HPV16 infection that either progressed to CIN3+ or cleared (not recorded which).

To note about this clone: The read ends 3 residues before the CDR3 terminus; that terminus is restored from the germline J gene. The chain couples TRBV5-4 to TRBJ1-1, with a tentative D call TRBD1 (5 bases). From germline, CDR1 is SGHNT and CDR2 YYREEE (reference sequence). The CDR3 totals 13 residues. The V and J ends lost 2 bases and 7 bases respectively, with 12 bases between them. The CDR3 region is CASSLRGYSEAFF. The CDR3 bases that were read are TGTGCCAGCAGCTTAAGGGGTTACAGTGAA.

The CDR3 protein is CASTPGQGNNEQFF. The DNA read from the CDR3 is TGTGCCAGCACTCCAGGACAGGGGAACAATGAG. V and J are TRBV6-4 and TRBJ2-1; 9 positions agree with TRBD1. The read terminates 3 residues before the CDR3 end, so the remaining end is supplied by the germline J gene. Germline V gene data show CDR1 as MRHNA and CDR2 as SNTAGT. This CDR3 contains 14 residues. V shed 7 bases, J shed 5 bases, and the junction held 6 bases outside the gene matches.

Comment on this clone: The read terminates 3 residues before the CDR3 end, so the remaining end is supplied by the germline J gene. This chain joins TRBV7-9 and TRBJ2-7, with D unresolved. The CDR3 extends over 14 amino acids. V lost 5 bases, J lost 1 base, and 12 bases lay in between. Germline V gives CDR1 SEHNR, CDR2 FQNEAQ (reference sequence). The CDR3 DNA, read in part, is TGTGCCAGCAGCCCCCGCGGAGATTCCTACGAG. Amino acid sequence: CASSPRGDSYE. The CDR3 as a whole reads CASSPRGDSYEQYF.

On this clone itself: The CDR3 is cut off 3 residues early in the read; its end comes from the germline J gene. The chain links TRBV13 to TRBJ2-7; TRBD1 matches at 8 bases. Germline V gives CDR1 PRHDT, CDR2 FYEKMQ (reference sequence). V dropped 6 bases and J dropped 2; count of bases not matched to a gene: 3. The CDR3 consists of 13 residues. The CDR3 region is CASRRTGTYEQYF. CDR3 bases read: TGTGCCAGCAGACGGACAGGGACCTACGAG.

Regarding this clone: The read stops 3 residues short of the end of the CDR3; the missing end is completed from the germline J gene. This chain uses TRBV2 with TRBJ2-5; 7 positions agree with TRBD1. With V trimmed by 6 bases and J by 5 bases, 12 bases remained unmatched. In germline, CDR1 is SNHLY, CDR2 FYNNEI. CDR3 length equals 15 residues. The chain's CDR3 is CASRNTGASWETQYF. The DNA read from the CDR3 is TGTGCCAGCAGAAATACAGGGGCGTCTTGGGAGACC.

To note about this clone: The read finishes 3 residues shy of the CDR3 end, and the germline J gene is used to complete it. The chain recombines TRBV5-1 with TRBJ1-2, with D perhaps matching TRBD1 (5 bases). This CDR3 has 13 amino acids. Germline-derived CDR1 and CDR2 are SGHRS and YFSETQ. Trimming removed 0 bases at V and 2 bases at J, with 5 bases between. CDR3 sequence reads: CASSLEGNYGYTF. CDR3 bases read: TGCGCCAGCAGCTTGGAGGGGAACTATGGC.

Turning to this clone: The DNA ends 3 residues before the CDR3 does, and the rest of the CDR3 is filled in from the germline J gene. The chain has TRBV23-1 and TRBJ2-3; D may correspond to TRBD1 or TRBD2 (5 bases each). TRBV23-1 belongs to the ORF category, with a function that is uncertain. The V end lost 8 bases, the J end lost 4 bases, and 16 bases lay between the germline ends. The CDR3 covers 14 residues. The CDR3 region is CASFRQGDPDTQYF. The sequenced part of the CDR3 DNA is TGCGCCAGCTTTAGGCAGGGAGACCCAGATACG.

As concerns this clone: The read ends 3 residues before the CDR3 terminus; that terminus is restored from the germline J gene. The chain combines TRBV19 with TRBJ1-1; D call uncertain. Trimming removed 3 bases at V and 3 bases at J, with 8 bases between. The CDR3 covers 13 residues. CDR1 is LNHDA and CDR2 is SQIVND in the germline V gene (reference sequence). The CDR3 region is CASSMQSDTEAFF. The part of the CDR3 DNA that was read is TGTGCCAGTAGTATGCAGAGTGACACTGAA.

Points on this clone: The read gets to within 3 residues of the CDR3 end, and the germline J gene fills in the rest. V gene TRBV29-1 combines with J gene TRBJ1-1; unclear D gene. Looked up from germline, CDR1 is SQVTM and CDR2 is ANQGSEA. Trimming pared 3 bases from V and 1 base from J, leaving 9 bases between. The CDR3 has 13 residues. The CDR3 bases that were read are TGCAGCGTTGATAGTCGGGGGAACACTGAA. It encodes CSVDSRGNTE. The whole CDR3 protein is CSVDSRGNTEAFF.

The DNA read from the CDR3 is TGCAGTGTACCGGGACAGGAAGAGACC. Its translation: CSVPGQEET. In full, the CDR3 reads CSVPGQEETQYF. V is TRBV20-1 and J is TRBJ2-5; 8 bases are a match to TRBD1. The DNA ends 3 residues before the CDR3 does, and the rest of the CDR3 is filled in from the germline J gene. V was pared by 7 bases and J by 3 bases, with 4 bases of the junction left unmatched. CDR3 length: 12 residues. Germline CDR1 DFQATT, CDR2 SNEGSKA (reference sequence).

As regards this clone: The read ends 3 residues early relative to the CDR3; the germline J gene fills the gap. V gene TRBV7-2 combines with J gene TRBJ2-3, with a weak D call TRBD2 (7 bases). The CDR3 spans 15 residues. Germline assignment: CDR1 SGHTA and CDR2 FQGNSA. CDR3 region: CASSFQSGEGETQYF. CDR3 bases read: TGTGCCAGCAGCTTCCAAAGCGGGGAGGGGGAGACG.

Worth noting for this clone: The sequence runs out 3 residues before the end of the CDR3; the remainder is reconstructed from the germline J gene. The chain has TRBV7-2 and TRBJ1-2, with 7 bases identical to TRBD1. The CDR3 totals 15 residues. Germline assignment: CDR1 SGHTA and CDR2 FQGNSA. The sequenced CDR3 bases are TGTGCCAGCACCCAGGGGGGTTTTAGCACAGATACC. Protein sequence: CASTQGGFSTDT. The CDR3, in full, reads CASTQGGFSTDTYTF.

The CDR3 spells CATSDWTGNYGYTF. The DNA read from the CDR3 is TGTGCCACCAGTGACTGGACAGGGAACTATGGC. The chain uses TRBV24-1 and TRBJ1-2, with TRBD1 identical over 8 bases. The CDR3 end falls 3 residues outside the read, so it is completed with the germline J gene. CDR3 length equals 14 residues. V lost 4 bases, J lost 2 bases, and 2 bases stayed unmatched. Germline assignment: CDR1 KGHDR and CDR2 SFDVKD.

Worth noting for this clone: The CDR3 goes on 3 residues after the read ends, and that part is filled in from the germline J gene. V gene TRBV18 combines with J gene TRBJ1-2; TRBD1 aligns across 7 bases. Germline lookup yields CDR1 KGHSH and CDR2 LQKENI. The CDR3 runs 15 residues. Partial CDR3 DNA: TGTGCCAGCTCACCACCGACGACAGGGTCCTACGAC. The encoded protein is CASSPPTTGSYD. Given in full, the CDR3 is CASSPPTTGSYDYTF.

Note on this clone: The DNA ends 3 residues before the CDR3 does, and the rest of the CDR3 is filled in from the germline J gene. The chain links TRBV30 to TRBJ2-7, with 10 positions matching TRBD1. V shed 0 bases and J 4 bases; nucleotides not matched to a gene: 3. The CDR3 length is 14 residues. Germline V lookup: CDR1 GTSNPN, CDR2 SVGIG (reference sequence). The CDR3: CAWSVGTGVYEQYF. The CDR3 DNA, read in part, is TGTGCCTGGAGTGTTGGGACAGGGGTGTACGAG.

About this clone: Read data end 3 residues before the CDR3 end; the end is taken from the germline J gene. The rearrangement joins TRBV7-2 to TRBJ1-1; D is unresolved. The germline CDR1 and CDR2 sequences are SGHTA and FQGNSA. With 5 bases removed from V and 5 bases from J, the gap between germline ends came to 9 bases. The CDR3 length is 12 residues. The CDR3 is CASSQFGTEAFF. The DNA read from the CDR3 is TGTGCCAGCAGCCAGTTCGGGACTGAA.

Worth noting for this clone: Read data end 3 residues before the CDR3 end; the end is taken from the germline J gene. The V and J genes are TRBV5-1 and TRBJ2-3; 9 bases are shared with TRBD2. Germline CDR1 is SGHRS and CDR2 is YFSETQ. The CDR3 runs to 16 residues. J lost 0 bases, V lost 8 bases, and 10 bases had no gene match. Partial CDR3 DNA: TGCGCCAGAACCGGGCCTGCGGGGGGGAGCACAGATACG. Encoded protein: CARTGPAGGSTDT. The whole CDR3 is CARTGPAGGSTDTQYF.

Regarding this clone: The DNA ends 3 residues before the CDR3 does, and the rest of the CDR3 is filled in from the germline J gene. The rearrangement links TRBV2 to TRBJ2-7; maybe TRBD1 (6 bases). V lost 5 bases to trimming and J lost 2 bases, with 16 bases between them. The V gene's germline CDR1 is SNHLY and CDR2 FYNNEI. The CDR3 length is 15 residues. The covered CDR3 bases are TGTGCCAGCAGTCTTCCGGGACACTCTACCTACGAG. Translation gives CASSLPGHSTYE. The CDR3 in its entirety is CASSLPGHSTYEQYF.

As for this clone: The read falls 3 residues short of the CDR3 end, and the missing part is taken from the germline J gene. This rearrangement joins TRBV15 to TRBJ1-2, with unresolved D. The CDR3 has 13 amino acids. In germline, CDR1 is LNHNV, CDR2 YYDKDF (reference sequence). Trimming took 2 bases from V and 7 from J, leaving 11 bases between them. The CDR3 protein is CATSRIGGSGYTF. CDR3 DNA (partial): TGTGCCACCAGCAGAATAGGAGGGTCTGGC.

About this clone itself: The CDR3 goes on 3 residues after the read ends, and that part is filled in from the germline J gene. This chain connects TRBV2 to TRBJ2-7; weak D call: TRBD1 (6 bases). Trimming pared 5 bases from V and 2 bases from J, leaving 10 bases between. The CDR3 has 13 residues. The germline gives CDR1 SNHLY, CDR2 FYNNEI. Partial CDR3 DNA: TGTGCCAGCAGTTCGGACAGAACCTACGAG. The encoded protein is CASSSDRTYE. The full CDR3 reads CASSSDRTYEQYF.

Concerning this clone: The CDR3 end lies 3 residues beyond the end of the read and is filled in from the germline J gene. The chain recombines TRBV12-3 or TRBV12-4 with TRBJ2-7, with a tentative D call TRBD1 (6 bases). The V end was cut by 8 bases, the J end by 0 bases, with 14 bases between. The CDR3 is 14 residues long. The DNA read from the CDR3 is TGTGCCAGCCGGAAACAGGGATTCTCCTACGAG. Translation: CASRKQGFSYE. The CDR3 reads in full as CASRKQGFSYEQYF.

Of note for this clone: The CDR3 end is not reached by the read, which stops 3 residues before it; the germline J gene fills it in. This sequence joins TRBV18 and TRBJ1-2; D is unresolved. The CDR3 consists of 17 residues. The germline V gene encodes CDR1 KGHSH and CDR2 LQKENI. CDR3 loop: CASSQPAAGPFKNIYTF. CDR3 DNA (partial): TGTGCCAGCTCACAACCCGCAGCGGGCCCTTTCAAAAACATC. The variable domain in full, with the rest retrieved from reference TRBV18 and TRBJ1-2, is NAGVMQNPRHLVRRRGQEARLRCSPMKGHSHVYWYRQLPEEGLKFMVYLQKENIIDESGMPKERFSAEFPKEGPSILRIQQVVRGDSAAYFCASSQPAAGPFKNIYTFGSGTRLTVV.